A single sample is the source of the 9 T cell receptor beta chains below, sequenced in a study of control samples from healthy donors and cancer patients. The method was immunoSEQ multiplex PCR; TCRdb's version includes in-frame clones alone and lacks a portion of them. The sample consists of approximately 110,000 clones, 90% of them appearing once. The material sequenced was blood. The receptors originated from a human donor in good health. The donor label of this sample is uncertain.

This sequence joins TRBV5-1 and TRBJ2-1; 10 bases align to TRBD2. This CDR3 region has 15 residues. Germline-derived CDR1 and CDR2 are SGHRS and YFSETQ. Trimming took 3 bases from V and 8 from J; bases not matched to a gene: 8. CDR3 sequence (DNA): TGCGCCAGCAGCTCCCAGCGGGGGGGCTTGGATGAGCAGTTCTTC. Encoded protein: CASSSQRGGLDEQFF.

This clone was picked up one time. V is TRBV24-1 and J is TRBJ1-6; the D gene is possibly TRBD1 (5 bases). The germline V gene has CDR1 KGHDR and CDR2 SFDVKD. Trimming took off 4 bases at V and 9 bases at J, with 15 bases between the two ends. This CDR3 spans 15 amino acids. The CDR3 nucleotides read TGTGCCACCAGTGACCGGACATATGGGTTTTCACCCCTCCACTTT. Translating gives CATSDRTYGFSPLHF.

For the CDR3, the DNA is TGTGCCAGCACCCGGGGGACAGGGGACACCGGGGAGCTGTTTTTT. Translating gives CASTRGTGDTGELFF. The chain uses TRBV7-9 and TRBJ2-2; TRBD1 aligns across 10 bases. The V and J ends lost 7 bases and 3 bases, in that order; junction bases with no gene match: 5. CDR3 length: 15 residues. Germline values: CDR1 SEHNR, CDR2 FQNEAQ (reference sequence).

The chain employs TRBV3-1 (or the pseudogene TRBV3-2) and TRBJ1-1; 10 bases map to TRBD1. The CDR3 totals 19 residues. The V and J ends lost 4 bases and 2 bases, in that order; junction bases with no gene match: 16. Germline lookup yields CDR1 LGHDT and CDR2 YNNKEL (reference sequence). CDR3 nucleotide sequence: TGTGCCAGCAGCCCCCGACAGGGGGCGACTCGCGCTTCTAACACTGAAGCTTTCTTT. Translated: CASSPRQGATRASNTEAFF.

The rearrangement links TRBV9 to TRBJ2-3; D not certain. V was clipped by 3 bases and J by 1 base, with 12 bases between them. CDR1 and CDR2 (germline): SGDLS, YYNGEE. This CDR3 has 15 residues. CDR3 amino acids: CASSAIVGGTDTQYF. The DNA for the CDR3 is TGTGCCAGCAGCGCCATAGTTGGTGGCACAGATACGCAGTATTTT.

The V gene is TRBV19, the J gene TRBJ1-1; D unresolved. The CDR3 totals 14 residues. Deletions cut 5 bases from V and 1 base from J, with 11 bases between. Germline-derived CDR1 and CDR2 are LNHDA and SQIVND (reference sequence). The CDR3 loop reads CASSSGLTNTEAFF. CDR3 nucleotides: TGTGCCAGTAGTTCAGGACTGACGAACACTGAAGCTTTCTTT.

This chain uses TRBV27 with TRBJ1-4; D possibly corresponds to TRBD1 (5 bases). Germline V gene data show CDR1 as MNHEY and CDR2 as SMNVEV (reference sequence). V dropped 7 bases and J dropped 7 bases, with 16 bases sitting between them. The CDR3 loop spans 14 amino acids. CDR3 DNA sequence: TGTGCCAGCAAATACACCGGGGCCGGTGAAAAACTGTTTTTT. It yields the protein CASKYTGAGEKLFF.

The CDR3, as DNA: TGTGCCGGAGGGCGTCCCTACGAGCAGTACTTC. Translated: CAGGRPYEQYF. The rearrangement uses TRBV6-5 and TRBJ2-7; weak D call: TRBD2 (6 bases). Germline loops: CDR1 MNHEY, CDR2 SVGAGI. With 11 bases removed from V and 2 bases from J, the gap between germline ends came to 10 bases. The CDR3 spans 11 residues.

The J gene is TRBJ1-2, the V gene TRBV2; TRBD1 might be the D (6 bases). This CDR3 has 14 amino acids. From germline, CDR1 is SNHLY and CDR2 FYNNEI. The V end was cut by 5 bases, the J end by 2 bases, with 12 bases between. The CDR3 loop is CASSTSTGNYGYTF. The DNA of the CDR3 is TGTGCCAGCAGTACTTCTACAGGGAACTATGGCTACACCTTC.